This TCR beta chain derives from a study of CD8 T cells in Susac syndrome. General observations from the study: The study recognized that the number of individuals in its TCR sequencing and HLA analysis was relatively small.

Worth noting for this clonotype: Its matching antigen is unknown.

With random hexamers, about 0.5 to 1 ug RNA was reverse transcribed. Amplification of TCR beta CDR3 spanned 54 Vbeta and 13 Jbeta via immunoSEQ multiplex PCR. Using its own MiXCR run on the immunoSEQ multiplex PCR reads, TCRdb lists one record per CDR3 protein. This sample has 100,000 to 150,000 distinct CDR3 sequences, with 90% to 95% found just once. Sequencing of TCR beta was carried out in blood CD8+ and CD4+ T cells. TEMRA cells underwent FACS enrichment and CD8+ and CD4+ T cells underwent negative isolation. The CDR3 spans 16 residues. The ends were cut back, 0 bases at V and 4 bases at J, with 13 bases in the middle. Germline CDR1 SEHNR, CDR2 FQNEAQ (reference sequence).

The V call is TRBV7-9, the J call TRBJ2-1; possible D gene TRBD2, 7 bases. This sequence was found in a human donor in good health. The sample taken for sequencing was CD4+ T cells from PBMCs. CDR3 nucleotides: TGTGCCAGCAGCTTAGCGTCCGGGGGGCAGTACAATGAGCAGTTCTTC. It codes for CASSLASGGQYNEQFF.